This T cell receptor beta chain was sequenced in a study of OX40 agonist ivuxolimab in advanced cancers. Study context: Aged about 23 to 90 with a mean of approximately 57 years, they were around 83% male.

The length of the CDR3 is 13 residues. Trimming pared 6 bases from V and 8 bases from J, leaving 16 bases between. Looked up from germline, CDR1 is KGHSH and CDR2 is LQKENI. TCRdb's table, derived via immunoSEQ multiplex PCR, lists solely in-frame clones and lacks some. This sample has some 58,000 clones, with roughly 85% found just once. The chain joins TRBV18 to TRBJ1-1; D gene unclear. The sample here was CD4+ or CD8+ T cells sorted from blood, taken in a trial of the OX40 agonist ivuxolimab. This clonotype originated in an adult with an advanced solid tumor such as melanoma, head and neck, liver or kidney cancer. CDR3 coding DNA: TGTGCCAGCTCCCCCTCGACGGTACGGGAAGCTTTCTTT. Residues: CASSPSTVREAFF.